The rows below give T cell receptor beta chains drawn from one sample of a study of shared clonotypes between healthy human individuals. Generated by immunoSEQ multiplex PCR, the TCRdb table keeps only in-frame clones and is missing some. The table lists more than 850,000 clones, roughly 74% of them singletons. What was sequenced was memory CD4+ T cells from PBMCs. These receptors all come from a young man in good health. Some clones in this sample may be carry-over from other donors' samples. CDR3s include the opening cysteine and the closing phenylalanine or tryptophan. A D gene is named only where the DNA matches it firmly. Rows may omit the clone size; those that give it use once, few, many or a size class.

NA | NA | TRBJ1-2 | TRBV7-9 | TGTGCCAGCAGCTTGGAGGGAACCGAAGCTAACTATGGCTACACCTTC | CASSLEGTEANYGYTF
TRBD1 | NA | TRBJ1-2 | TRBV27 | TGTGCCAGCAGCCTAAAGGGACAGGGCTATGGCTACACCTTC | CASSLKGQGYGYTF
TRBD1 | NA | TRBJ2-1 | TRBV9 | TGTGCCAGCAGTGAACAGGGGAGTTCCTACAATGAGCAGTTCTTC | CASSEQGSSYNEQFF
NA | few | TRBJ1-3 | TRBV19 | TGTGCCAGTAGTCCACGCCCGAACACCATATATTTT | CASSPRPNTIYF
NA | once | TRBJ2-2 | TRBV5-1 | TGCGCCAGCAGCGACCAGGGTTACGGGGAGCTGTTTTTT | CASSDQGYGELFF
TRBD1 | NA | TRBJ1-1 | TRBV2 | TGTGCCAGCAGTAACAGGGGTCTGAACACTGAAGCTTTCTTT | CASSNRGLNTEAFF
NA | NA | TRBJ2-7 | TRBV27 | TGTGCCAGCAGCTACGAGGAGCGGCAGTACTTC | CASSYEERQYF
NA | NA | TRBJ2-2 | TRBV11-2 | TGTGCCAGCAGCTTAGTGGGCGGAGCGAACACCGGGGAGCTGTTTTTT | CASSLVGGANTGELFF
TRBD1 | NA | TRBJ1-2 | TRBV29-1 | TGCAGCGTAAGGACAGGCTCAAACTATGGCTACACCTTC | CSVRTGSNYGYTF
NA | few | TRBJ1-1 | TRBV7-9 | TGTGCCAGCAGCTCGGATCAACTCGAAGCTTTCTTT | CASSSDQLEAFF
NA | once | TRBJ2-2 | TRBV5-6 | TGTGCCAGCAGCTTGCCCGGGGACGCCGCCGGGGAGCTGTTTTTT | CASSLPGDAAGELFF
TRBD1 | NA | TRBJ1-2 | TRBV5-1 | TGCGCCAGCAGCCCGGGACAGGAGGACTATGGCTACACCTTC | CASSPGQEDYGYTF
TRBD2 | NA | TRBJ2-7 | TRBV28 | TGTGCCAGCAGGACCCCGGGACTAGCGGTCTACGAGCAGTACTTC | CASRTPGLAVYEQYF
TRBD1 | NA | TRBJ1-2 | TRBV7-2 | TGTGCCAGCAGCCCAGGACAGGGAAGACAGGATACGGGTGGCTACACCTTC | CASSPGQGRQDTGGYTF
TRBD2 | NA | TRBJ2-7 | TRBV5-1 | TGCGCCAGCAGCACGGAAGCGGGAGCGATGAACGAGCAGTACTTC | CASSTEAGAMNEQYF
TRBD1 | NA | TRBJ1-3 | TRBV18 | TGTGCCAGCTCCCAGGGACAGCTCTCTGGAAACACCATATATTTT | CASSQGQLSGNTIYF
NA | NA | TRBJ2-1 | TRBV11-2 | TGTGACAGCAGCTCCAACCCAATGGGCGGGCAGTTCTTC | CDSSSNPMGGQFF